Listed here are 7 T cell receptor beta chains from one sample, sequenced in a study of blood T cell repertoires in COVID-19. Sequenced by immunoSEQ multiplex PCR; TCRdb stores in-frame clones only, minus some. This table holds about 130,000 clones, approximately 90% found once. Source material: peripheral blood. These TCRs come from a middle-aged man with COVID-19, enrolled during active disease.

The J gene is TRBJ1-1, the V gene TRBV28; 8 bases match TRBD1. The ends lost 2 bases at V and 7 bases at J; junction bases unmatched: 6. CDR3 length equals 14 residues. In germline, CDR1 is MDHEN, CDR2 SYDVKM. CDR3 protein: CASSLGDRKREAFF. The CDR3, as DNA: TGTGCCAGCAGTTTAGGGGACAGGAAGCGTGAAGCTTTCTTT. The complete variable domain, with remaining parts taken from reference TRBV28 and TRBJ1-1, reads DVKVTQSSRYLVKRTGEKVFLECVQDMDHENMFWYRQDPGLGLRLIYFSYDVKMKEKGDIPEGYSVSREKKERFSLILESASTNQTSMYLCASSLGDRKREAFFGQGTRLTVV.

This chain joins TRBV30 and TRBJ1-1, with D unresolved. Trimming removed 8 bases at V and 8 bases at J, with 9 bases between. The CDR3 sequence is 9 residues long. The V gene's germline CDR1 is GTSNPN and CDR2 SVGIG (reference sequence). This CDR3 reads CARTSEAFF. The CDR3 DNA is TGTGCCCGTACATCAGAAGCTTTCTTT.

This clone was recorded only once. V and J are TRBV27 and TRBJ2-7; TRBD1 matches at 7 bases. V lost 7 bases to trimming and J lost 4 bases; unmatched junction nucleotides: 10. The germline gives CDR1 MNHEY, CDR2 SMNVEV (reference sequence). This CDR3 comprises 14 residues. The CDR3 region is CASKRQGPAYEQYF. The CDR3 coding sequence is TGTGCCAGCAAAAGACAGGGTCCAGCATACGAGCAGTACTTC.

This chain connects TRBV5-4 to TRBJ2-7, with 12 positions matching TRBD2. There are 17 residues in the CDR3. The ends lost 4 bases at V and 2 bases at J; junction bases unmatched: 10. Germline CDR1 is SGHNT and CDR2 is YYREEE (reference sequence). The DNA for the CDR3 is TGTGCCAGCAGCCTTAACCTTGGACTAGCGGGAACCTACGAGCAGTACTTC. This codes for CASSLNLGLAGTYEQYF.

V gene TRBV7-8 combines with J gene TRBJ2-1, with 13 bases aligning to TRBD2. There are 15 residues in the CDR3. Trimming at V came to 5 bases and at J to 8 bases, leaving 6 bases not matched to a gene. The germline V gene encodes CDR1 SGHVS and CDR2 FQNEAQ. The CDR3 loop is CASSPRTSGSHEQFF. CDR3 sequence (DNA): TGTGCCAGCAGCCCCCGGACTAGCGGGAGTCATGAGCAGTTCTTC.

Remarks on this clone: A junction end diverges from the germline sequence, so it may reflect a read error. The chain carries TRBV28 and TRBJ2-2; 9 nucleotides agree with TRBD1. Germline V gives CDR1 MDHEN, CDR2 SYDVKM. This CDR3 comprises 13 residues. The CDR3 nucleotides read TGCGTCCCGGGACAGGGTCAGTCCGGGGAGCTGTTTTTT. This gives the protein CVPGQGQSGELFF.

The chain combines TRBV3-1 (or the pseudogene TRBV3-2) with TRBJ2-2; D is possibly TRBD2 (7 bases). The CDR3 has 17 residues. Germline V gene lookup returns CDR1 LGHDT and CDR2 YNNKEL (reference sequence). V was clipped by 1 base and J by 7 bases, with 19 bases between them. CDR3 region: CASSQVGGGHGGGELFF. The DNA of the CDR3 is TGTGCCAGCAGCCAAGTAGGGGGAGGGCACGGCGGCGGGGAGCTGTTTTTT.